A selection of T cell receptor beta chains follows, all from one sample in a study of blood T cells in healthy people across ages. TCRdb passed the 5' RACE reads through MiXCR, listing each CDR3 protein once. The data hold about 640,000 distinct CDR3 sequences, with under 30% observed a single time. Sequencing was done on a sample of blood. The receptor set was obtained from a woman aged 80 or over in good health. The CDR3 runs from the conserved cysteine through the conserved F or W. D genes are given only for firm matches. For some rows the clone size is stated as once, few or many, or as a class when expanded; others skip it.

clone size: many
V gene: TRBV7-2
J gene: TRBJ2-3
D gene: .
CDR3 DNA: TGTGCCAGCAGCTTATGGGCAGGGCGTGCTGGCACAGATACGCAGTATTTT
CDR3 protein: CASSLWAGRAGTDTQYF

clone size: many
V gene: TRBV5-1
J gene: TRBJ2-6
D gene: TRBD1
CDR3 DNA: TGCGCCAGTGGACAGGGCTCCTCTGGGGCCAACGTCCTGACTTTC
CDR3 protein: CASGQGSSGANVLTF

clone size: many
V gene: TRBV7-3
J gene: TRBJ2-1
D gene: .
CDR3 DNA: TGTGCCAGCAGCCTCGGGACCTTCAATGAGCAGTTCTTC
CDR3 protein: CASSLGTFNEQFF

clone size: many
V gene: TRBV7-2
J gene: TRBJ2-1
D gene: .
CDR3 DNA: TGTGCCAGCAGCCTCCGGGACGGGGGATACAATGAGCAGTTCTTC
CDR3 protein: CASSLRDGGYNEQFF

clone size: many
V gene: TRBV18
J gene: TRBJ2-5
D gene: .
CDR3 DNA: TGTGCCAGCTCACCAACGGCAGGGCACCGGGAGACCCAGTACTTC
CDR3 protein: CASSPTAGHRETQYF

clone size: many
V gene: TRBV20-1
J gene: TRBJ1-5
D gene: .
CDR3 DNA: TGCAGTGCTAGGGGGGGACCAAGCAATCAGCCCCAGCATTTT
CDR3 protein: CSARGGPSNQPQHF

clone size: many
V gene: TRBV15
J gene: TRBJ2-3
D gene: TRBD1
CDR3 DNA: TGTGCCACCAGCAGGCGACAGGGCGCAGATACGCAGTATTTT
CDR3 protein: CATSRRQGADTQYF

clone size: few
V gene: TRBV9
J gene: TRBJ1-2
D gene: .
CDR3 DNA: TGTGCCAGCAGCGTAGATCAGGCTACCTATGGCTACACCTTC
CDR3 protein: CASSVDQATYGYTF

clone size: .
V gene: TRBV7-8
J gene: TRBJ1-1
D gene: .
CDR3 DNA: TGTGCCAGCAGCCCTACTCCCCGGCAGATGAACACTGAAGCTTTCTTT
CDR3 protein: CASSPTPRQMNTEAFF

clone size: many
V gene: TRBV5-1
J gene: TRBJ2-1
D gene: .
CDR3 DNA: TGCGCCAGCAGCCCCGGGACCCCGGGCAATGAGCAGTTCTTC
CDR3 protein: CASSPGTPGNEQFF

clone size: .
V gene: TRBV5-1
J gene: TRBJ2-3
D gene: .
CDR3 DNA: TGCGCCAGCAGCTTGGTGGTTAGCAGCACAGATACGCAGTATTTT
CDR3 protein: CASSLVVSSTDTQYF

clone size: .
V gene: TRBV5-1
J gene: TRBJ2-7
D gene: .
CDR3 DNA: TGCGCCAGCAGCTTGGCCCTCCAGTCCCACGAGCAGTACTTC
CDR3 protein: CASSLALQSHEQYF

clone size: .
V gene: TRBV10-3
J gene: TRBJ2-7
D gene: TRBD1
CDR3 DNA: TGTGCCATCAGTGGTCCACAGGGGGCCACCTACGAGCAGGACTTC
CDR3 protein: CAISGPQGATYEQDF

clone size: .
V gene: TRBV5-1
J gene: TRBJ2-1
D gene: .
CDR3 DNA: TGCGCCAGCAGCTTGGATGATGCCGATGAGCAGTTCTTC
CDR3 protein: CASSLDDADEQFF

clone size: .
V gene: TRBV27
J gene: TRBJ1-1
D gene: .
CDR3 DNA: TGTGCCAGCAGTTTTCGCAGGCGGACTGAAGCTTTCTTT
CDR3 protein: CASSFRRRTEAFF

clone size: .
V gene: TRBV18
J gene: TRBJ2-3
D gene: .
CDR3 DNA: TGTGCCGGCTCACTCAGCGGGCCCACAGATACGCAGTATTTT
CDR3 protein: CAGSLSGPTDTQYF

clone size: .
V gene: TRBV5-1
J gene: TRBJ2-2
D gene: TRBD2
CDR3 DNA: TGCGCCAGCAACTTCCCAGGGACTAGTTCCGGGGAGCTGTTTTTT
CDR3 protein: CASNFPGTSSGELFF

clone size: few
V gene: TRBV12-3/TRBV12-4
J gene: TRBJ1-2
D gene: .
CDR3 DNA: TGTGCCAGCAGGACAGCTACTAACTATGGCTACACCTTC
CDR3 protein: CASRTATNYGYTF

clone size: few
V gene: TRBV19
J gene: TRBJ2-2
D gene: .
CDR3 DNA: TGTGCCAGTAGTATAGAGGCTGGTCGCGGGGAGCTGTTTTTT
CDR3 protein: CASSIEAGRGELFF

clone size: many
V gene: TRBV29-1
J gene: TRBJ2-1
D gene: .
CDR3 DNA: TGCAGCGTTGTAAAACAGCTCTACAATGAGCAGTTCTTC
CDR3 protein: CSVVKQLYNEQFF

clone size: many
V gene: TRBV20-1
J gene: TRBJ1-2
D gene: .
CDR3 DNA: TGCAGTGCTAGAGTGGGCAGTAACTATGGCTACACCTTC
CDR3 protein: CSARVGSNYGYTF

clone size: many
V gene: TRBV5-1
J gene: TRBJ1-6
D gene: .
CDR3 DNA: TGTGCCAGCAGTCTGGGCGGGAGCTCCTATAATTCACCCCTCCACTTT
CDR3 protein: CASSLGGSSYNSPLHF

clone size: many
V gene: TRBV18
J gene: TRBJ2-7
D gene: TRBD1
CDR3 DNA: TGTGCCAGCTCACCTCGTCAGGGGGCGCGAGAGCAGTACTTC
CDR3 protein: CASSPRQGAREQYF

clone size: few
V gene: TRBV6-2/TRBV6-3
J gene: TRBJ2-3
D gene: .
CDR3 DNA: TGTGCCAGCAGTTACGGGTGGGAGACTAGCACAGATACGCAGTATTTT
CDR3 protein: CASSYGWETSTDTQYF

clone size: few
V gene: TRBV7-6
J gene: TRBJ2-7
D gene: TRBD1
CDR3 DNA: TGTGCCAGCAGCCCCCGGGGACAGGGGGCCCCCTGGGAGCAGTACTTC
CDR3 protein: CASSPRGQGAPWEQYF

clone size: .
V gene: TRBV5-8
J gene: TRBJ2-6
D gene: .
CDR3 DNA: TGTGCCAGCAGGACGGATTCTTATGGGGCCAACGTCCGGACTTTC
CDR3 protein: CASRTDSYGANVRTF

clone size: .
V gene: TRBV6-1
J gene: TRBJ2-2
D gene: .
CDR3 DNA: TGTGCCAGCTGTGAGTTAAGGGAGCTGTTTTTT
CDR3 protein: CASCELRELFF

clone size: many
V gene: TRBV5-1
J gene: TRBJ1-2
D gene: .
CDR3 DNA: TGCGCCAGCACCCAGAGCGCAGGGTCCAACTATGGCTACACCTTC
CDR3 protein: CASTQSAGSNYGYTF

clone size: many
V gene: TRBV12-3/TRBV12-4
J gene: TRBJ2-5
D gene: .
CDR3 DNA: TGTGCCAGCAGCCAGAACCAAGAGACCCAGTACTTC
CDR3 protein: CASSQNQETQYF

clone size: .
V gene: TRBV15
J gene: TRBJ1-1
D gene: TRBD1
CDR3 DNA: TGTGCCACCAGCAGAGAACAGGGGGCTATGAACACTGAAGCTTTCTTT
CDR3 protein: CATSREQGAMNTEAFF

clone size: .
V gene: TRBV20-1
J gene: TRBJ1-1
D gene: TRBD1
CDR3 DNA: TGCAGTGCTAAAGGGGGCGCGGGCTCTGAAGCTTTCTTT
CDR3 protein: CSAKGGAGSEAFF

clone size: .
V gene: TRBV6-1
J gene: TRBJ1-5
D gene: .
CDR3 DNA: TGTGCCAGCAGTGGAGAAACCAATCAGCCCCAGCATTTT
CDR3 protein: CASSGETNQPQHF

clone size: many
V gene: TRBV27
J gene: TRBJ2-7
D gene: .
CDR3 DNA: TGTGCCAGCAGTTCCCCCCCGGCCTACTACGAGCAGTACTTC
CDR3 protein: CASSSPPAYYEQYF

clone size: .
V gene: TRBV29-1
J gene: TRBJ2-5
D gene: .
CDR3 DNA: TGCAGCGTTGCGAGGGGGACGGTCCAAGAGACCCAGTACTTC
CDR3 protein: CSVARGTVQETQYF

clone size: many
V gene: TRBV24-1
J gene: TRBJ2-1
D gene: TRBD2
CDR3 DNA: TGTGCCACCAGTTGGGCGGGGGGGCCGGACAATGAGCAGTTCTTC
CDR3 protein: CATSWAGGPDNEQFF

clone size: .
V gene: TRBV11-3
J gene: TRBJ2-5
D gene: TRBD2
CDR3 DNA: TGTGCCAGCAGCTCAGCGGGGGGGCCCCTGGAGACCCAGTACTTC
CDR3 protein: CASSSAGGPLETQYF

clone size: .
V gene: TRBV20-1
J gene: TRBJ1-5
D gene: .
CDR3 DNA: TGCAGTGCTAGAGAAATTAAGAGCAGCAATCAGCCCCAGCATTTT
CDR3 protein: CSAREIKSSNQPQHF

clone size: many
V gene: TRBV5-1
J gene: TRBJ2-5
D gene: .
CDR3 DNA: TGCGCCAGCAGCTTGAAGCTGGAGACCCAGTACTTC
CDR3 protein: CASSLKLETQYF

clone size: many
V gene: TRBV7-9
J gene: TRBJ1-2
D gene: .
CDR3 DNA: TGTGCCAGCAGCTTAGTCGTAGGGACCAACTATGGCTACACCTTC
CDR3 protein: CASSLVVGTNYGYTF

clone size: many
V gene: TRBV2
J gene: TRBJ2-1
D gene: .
CDR3 DNA: TGTGCCAGCAGTGGCCCCTCTTTTCGTTTTCGCCCCAATGAGCAGTTCTTC
CDR3 protein: CASSGPSFRFRPNEQFF